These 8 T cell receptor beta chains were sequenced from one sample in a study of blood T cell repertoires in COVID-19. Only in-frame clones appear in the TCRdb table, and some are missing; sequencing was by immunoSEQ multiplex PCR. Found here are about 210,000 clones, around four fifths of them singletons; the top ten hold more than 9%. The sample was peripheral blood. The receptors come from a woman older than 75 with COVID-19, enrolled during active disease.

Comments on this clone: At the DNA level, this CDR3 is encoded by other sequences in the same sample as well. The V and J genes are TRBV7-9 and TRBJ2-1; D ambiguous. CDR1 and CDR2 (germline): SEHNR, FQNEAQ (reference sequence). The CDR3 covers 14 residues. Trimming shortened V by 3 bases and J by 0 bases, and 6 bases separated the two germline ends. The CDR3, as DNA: TGTGCCAGCAGCTTGTCGAGCTCCTACAATGAGCAGTTCTTC. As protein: CASSLSSSYNEQFF.

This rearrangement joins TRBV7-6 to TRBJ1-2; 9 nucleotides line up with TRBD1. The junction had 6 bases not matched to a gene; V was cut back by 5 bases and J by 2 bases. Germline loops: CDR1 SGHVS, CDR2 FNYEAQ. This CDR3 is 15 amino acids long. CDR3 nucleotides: TGTGCCAGCAGCCCGTTGGGACAGGGCAACTATGGCTACACCTTC. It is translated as CASSPLGQGNYGYTF.

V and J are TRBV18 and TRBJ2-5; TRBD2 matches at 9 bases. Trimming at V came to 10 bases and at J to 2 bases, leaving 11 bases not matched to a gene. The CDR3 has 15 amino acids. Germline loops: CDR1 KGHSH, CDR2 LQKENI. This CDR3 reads CATTFSGGAQETQYF. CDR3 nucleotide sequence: TGTGCCACTACCTTTAGCGGGGGCGCACAAGAGACCCAGTACTTC.

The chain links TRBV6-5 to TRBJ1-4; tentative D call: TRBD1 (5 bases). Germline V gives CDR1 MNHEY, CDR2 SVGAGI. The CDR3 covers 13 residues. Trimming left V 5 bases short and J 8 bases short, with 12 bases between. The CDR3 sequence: CASSKDKGEKLFF. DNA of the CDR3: TGTGCCAGCAGTAAGGACAAAGGGGAAAAACTGTTTTTT.

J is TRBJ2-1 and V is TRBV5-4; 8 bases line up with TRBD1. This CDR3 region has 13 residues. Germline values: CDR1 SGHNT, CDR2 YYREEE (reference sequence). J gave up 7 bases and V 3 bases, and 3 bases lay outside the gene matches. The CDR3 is CASSSQGVNEQFF. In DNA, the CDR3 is TGTGCCAGCAGCTCACAGGGGGTGAATGAGCAGTTCTTC.

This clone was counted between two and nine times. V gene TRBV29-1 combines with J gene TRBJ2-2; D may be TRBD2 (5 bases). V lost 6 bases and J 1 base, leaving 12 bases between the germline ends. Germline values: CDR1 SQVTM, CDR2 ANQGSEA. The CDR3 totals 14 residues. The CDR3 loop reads CSVAQRGNTGELFF. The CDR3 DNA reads TGCAGCGTGGCTCAACGGGGGAACACCGGGGAGCTGTTTTTT.

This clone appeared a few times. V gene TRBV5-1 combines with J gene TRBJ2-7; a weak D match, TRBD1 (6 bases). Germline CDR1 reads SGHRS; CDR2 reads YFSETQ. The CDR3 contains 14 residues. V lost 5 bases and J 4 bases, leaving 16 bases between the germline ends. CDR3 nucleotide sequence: TGCGCCAGCAGTTACGACGGGACATCTTACGAGCAGTACTTC. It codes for CASSYDGTSYEQYF.

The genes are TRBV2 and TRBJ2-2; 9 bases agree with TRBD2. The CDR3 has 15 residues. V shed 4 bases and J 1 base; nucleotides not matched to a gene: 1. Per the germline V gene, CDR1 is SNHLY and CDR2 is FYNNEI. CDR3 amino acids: CASSVSGGNTGELFF. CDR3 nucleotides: TGTGCCAGCAGTGTTAGCGGGGGGAACACCGGGGAGCTGTTTTTT.